These T cell receptor beta chains were read from a single sample in a study of blood T cell repertoires in COVID-19. This table comes from immunoSEQ multiplex PCR, and its TCRdb copy is limited to in-frame clones, with some not included. The sample lists more than 200,000 clones, approximately 90% occurring once. The sequenced sample consisted of peripheral blood. The receptors come from a woman in her forties or fifties with COVID-19, enrolled during active disease. The CDR3 runs from the conserved cysteine through the conserved F or W. A D gene is named only where the DNA matches it firmly. The size entry is marked missing in some rows and otherwise reads once, few, many or a size class.

D gene	clone size	J gene	V gene	CDR3 protein	CDR3 DNA
-	-	TRBJ1-1	TRBV5-1	CASSLEVYQGTEAFF	TGCGCCAGCAGCTTGGAGGTTTATCAGGGCACTGAAGCTTTCTTT
TRBD2	-	TRBJ2-1	TRBV19	CAVGGGSYNEQFF	TGTGCAGTCGGCGGGGGCTCCTACAATGAGCAGTTCTTC
TRBD1	-	TRBJ2-1	TRBV30	CAWSVDRVNEQFF	TGTGCCTGGAGTGTCGACAGGGTCAATGAGCAGTTCTTC
TRBD1	-	TRBJ1-6	TRBV6-5	CASRVQGGERALHF	TGTGCCAGCAGGGTACAGGGGGGTGAAAGAGCCCTCCACTTT
TRBD1	-	TRBJ1-5	TRBV9	CASSVGDRVGNQPQHF	TGTGCCAGCAGCGTAGGGGACAGGGTGGGCAATCAGCCCCAGCATTTT
-	-	TRBJ1-5	TRBV12-1	CASRAVQPQHF	TGTGCCAGCAGGGCGGTACAGCCCCAGCATTTT
-	-	TRBJ1-6	TRBV5-1	CASSLAGYSPLHF	TGCGCCAGCAGCTTGGCAGGGTATTCACCCCTCCACTTT
-	-	TRBJ1-2	TRBV24-1	CATSDPRGSGYTF	TGTGCCACCAGTGACCCTAGGGGGAGCGGCTACACCTTC
-	-	TRBJ1-2	TRBV9	CASSGYRDYGYTF	TGTGCCAGCAGCGGCTACAGGGACTATGGCTACACCTTC
-	once	TRBJ1-2	TRBV7-2	CASSPQGYNGYTF	TGTGCCAGCAGCCCACAGGGCTATAATGGCTACACCTTC
-	-	TRBJ2-1	TRBV5-5	CASSLEALLYNEQFF	TGTGCCAGCAGCTTGGAAGCCCTACTATACAATGAGCAGTTCTTC